These 9 T cell receptor beta chains share one sample of origin, sequenced in a study of CD8 T cells in Susac syndrome. A quantity of about 0.5 to 1 ug RNA underwent reverse transcription using random hexamers. MiXCR, applied by TCRdb to the immunoSEQ multiplex PCR reads, yields one record per CDR3 protein. The table lists 150,000 to 200,000 distinct CDR3 sequences, about 95% of them singletons. The sequencing input was CD4+ T cells from PBMCs. The receptors were gathered from a human donor in good health.

The CDR3 DNA sequence: TGCGCCAGCAGCTTCGGCAGGTTGGCTGAAAAACTGTTTTTT. This sequence encodes CASSFGRLAEKLFF. This sequence joins TRBV5-1 and TRBJ1-4; D remains ambiguous. V lost 2 bases and J 7 bases, leaving 12 bases between the germline ends. The CDR3 runs to 14 residues. Germline CDR1 and CDR2: SGHRS and YFSETQ.

This rearrangement joins TRBV4-2 to TRBJ2-3, with 11 nucleotides matching TRBD2. The CDR3 is 17 amino acids. The germline V gene encodes CDR1 LGHNA and CDR2 YNFKEQ. V shed 3 bases, J shed 1 base, and the junction held 6 bases outside the gene matches. The CDR3 DNA reads as TGTGCCAGCAGCCAGGAGGGACTAGCGGCTGGCACAGATACGCAGTATTTT. It encodes CASSQEGLAAGTDTQYF.

The chain couples TRBV30 to TRBJ2-1, with TRBD2 as a possible D gene (6 bases). The CDR3 contains 13 residues. Germline values: CDR1 GTSNPN, CDR2 SVGIG (reference sequence). V was cut by 0 bases and J by 9 bases, with 12 bases left in between. The CDR3 DNA sequence: TGTGCCTGGAGTGTAAGACTGGAGGGTGAGCAGTTCTTC. Protein sequence: CAWSVRLEGEQFF.

The rearrangement links TRBV20-1 to TRBJ2-7; no definite D call. This CDR3 is 11 amino acids long. Trimming stripped 4 bases from V and 3 bases from J, with 7 bases between. The V gene's germline CDR1 is DFQATT and CDR2 SNEGSKA (reference sequence). The CDR3 region is CSATDLYEQYF. CDR3 bases: TGCAGTGCTACCGACCTCTACGAGCAGTACTTC.

CDR3 DNA sequence: TGTGCCACCAGCAGAGATCGGCGGAGATCCTACGAGCAGTACTTC. It is translated as CATSRDRRRSYEQYF. The chain employs TRBV15 and TRBJ2-7; D ambiguous. The CDR3 is 15 residues long. CDR1 LNHNV and CDR2 YYDKDF come from the germline V gene (reference sequence). Trimming removed 0 bases at V and 1 base at J, with 10 bases between.

J is TRBJ2-5 and V is TRBV5-1, with D tentatively TRBD1 (5 bases). Germline V lookup: CDR1 SGHRS, CDR2 YFSETQ. The ends were cut back, 4 bases at V and 5 bases at J, with 15 bases in the middle. CDR3 size: 14 residues. DNA of the CDR3: TGCGCCAGCAGCCAGAAGGACATCTTGGAGACCCAGTACTTC. This gives the protein CASSQKDILETQYF.

The chain is built from TRBV4-1 and TRBJ2-1; TRBD2 matches 11 bases. This CDR3 region has 16 residues. Germline V gene sequence: CDR1 MGHRA, CDR2 YSYEKL. V dropped 3 bases and J dropped 7; count of bases not matched to a gene: 8. The CDR3 here is CASSHTLAGGRNEQFF. CDR3 nucleotide sequence: TGCGCCAGCAGCCATACTCTAGCGGGGGGTCGAAATGAGCAGTTCTTC.

The V call is TRBV20-1, the J call TRBJ2-7; D ambiguous. Trimming removed 0 bases from V and 3 bases from J, with 9 bases in between. Germline-derived CDR1 and CDR2 are DFQATT and SNEGSKA (reference sequence). This CDR3 has 13 residues. CDR3 bases: TGCAGTGCTAGAGAAGACATCCTCTACGAGCAGTACTTC. Encoded protein: CSAREDILYEQYF.

This chain links TRBV6-2 or TRBV6-3 with TRBJ2-7, with TRBD1 as a possible D gene (7 bases). There are 14 residues in the CDR3. The germline V gene encodes CDR1 MNHEY and CDR2 SVGEGT. Trimming stripped 8 bases from V and 6 bases from J, with 20 bases between. DNA for the CDR3: TGTGCCAGCCGAGGCGGGACAGCTTTCGGCGAGCAGTACTTC. Protein sequence: CASRGGTAFGEQYF.